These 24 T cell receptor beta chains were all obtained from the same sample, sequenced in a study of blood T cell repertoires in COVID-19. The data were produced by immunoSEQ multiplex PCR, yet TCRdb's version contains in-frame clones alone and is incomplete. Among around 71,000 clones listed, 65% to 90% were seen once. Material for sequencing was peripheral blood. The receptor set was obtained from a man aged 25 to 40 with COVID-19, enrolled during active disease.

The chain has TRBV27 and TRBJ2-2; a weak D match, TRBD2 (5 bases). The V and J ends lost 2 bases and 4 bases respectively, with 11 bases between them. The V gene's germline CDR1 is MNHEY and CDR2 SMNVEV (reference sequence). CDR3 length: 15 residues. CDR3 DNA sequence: TGTGCCAGCAGTTTACGAGGCGCGGGCACCGGGGAGCTGTTTTTT. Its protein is CASSLRGAGTGELFF.

The CDR3 region is CASSPRARETGELFF. The DNA for the CDR3 is TGTGCCAGCAGCCCTCGAGCGAGGGAGACCGGGGAGCTGTTTTTT. The genes are TRBV7-2 and TRBJ2-2, with D possibly TRBD2 on 5 matching bases. The CDR3 sequence is 15 residues long. Trimming took 5 bases from V and 5 from J, leaving 15 bases between them. Germline CDR1 reads SGHTA; CDR2 reads FQGNSA.

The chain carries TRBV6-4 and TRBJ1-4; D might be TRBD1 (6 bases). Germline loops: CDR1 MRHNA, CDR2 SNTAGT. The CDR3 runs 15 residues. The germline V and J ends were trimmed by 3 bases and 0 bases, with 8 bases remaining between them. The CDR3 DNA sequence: TGTGCCAGCAGTGAACCAGGGGCAACTAATGAAAAACTGTTTTTT. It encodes CASSEPGATNEKLFF.

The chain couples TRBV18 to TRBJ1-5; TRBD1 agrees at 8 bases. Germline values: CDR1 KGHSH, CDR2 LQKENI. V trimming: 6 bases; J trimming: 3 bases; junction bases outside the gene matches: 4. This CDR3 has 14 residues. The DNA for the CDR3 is TGTGCCAGCTCGACAGGGGTAGACAATCAGCCCCAGCATTTT. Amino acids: CASSTGVDNQPQHF. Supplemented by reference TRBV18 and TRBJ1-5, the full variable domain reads NAGVMQNPRHLVRRRGQEARLRCSPMKGHSHVYWYRQLPEEGLKFMVYLQKENIIDESGMPKERFSAEFPKEGPSILRIQQVVRGDSAAYFCASSTGVDNQPQHFGDGTRLSIL.

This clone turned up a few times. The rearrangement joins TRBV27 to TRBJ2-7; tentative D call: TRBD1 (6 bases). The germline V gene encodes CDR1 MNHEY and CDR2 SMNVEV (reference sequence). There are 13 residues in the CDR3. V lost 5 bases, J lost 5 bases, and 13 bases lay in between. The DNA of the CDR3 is TGTGCCAGCAGTATTCCAGGGGTGAACGAGCAGTACTTC. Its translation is CASSIPGVNEQYF.

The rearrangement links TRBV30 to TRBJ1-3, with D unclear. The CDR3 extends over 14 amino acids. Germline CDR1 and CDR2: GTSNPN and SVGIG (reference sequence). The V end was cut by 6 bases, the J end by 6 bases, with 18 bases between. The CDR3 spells CACLRGLRENTIYF. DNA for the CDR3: TGTGCCTGCCTACGCGGCTTGAGGGAAAACACCATATATTTT.

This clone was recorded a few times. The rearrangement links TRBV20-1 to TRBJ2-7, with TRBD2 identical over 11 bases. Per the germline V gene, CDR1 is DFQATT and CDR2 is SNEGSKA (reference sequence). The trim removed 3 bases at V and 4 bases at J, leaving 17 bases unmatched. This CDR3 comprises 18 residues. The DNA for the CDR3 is TGCAGTGCTAGTCCCCTCGCGGGGGTGGCTAGCGGGAGGTACGAGCAGTACTTC. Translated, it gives CSASPLAGVASGRYEQYF.

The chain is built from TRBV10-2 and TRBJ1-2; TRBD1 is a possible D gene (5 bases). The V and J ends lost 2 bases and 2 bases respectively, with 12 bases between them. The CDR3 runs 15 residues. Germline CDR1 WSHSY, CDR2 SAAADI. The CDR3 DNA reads TGCGCCAGCAGTGAGGCGACACCAGGGAACTATGGCTACACCTTC. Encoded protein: CASSEATPGNYGYTF.

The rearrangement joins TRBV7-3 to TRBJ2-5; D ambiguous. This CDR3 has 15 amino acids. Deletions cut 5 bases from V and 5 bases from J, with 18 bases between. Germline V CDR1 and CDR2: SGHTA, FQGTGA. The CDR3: CASSASGTLRETQYF. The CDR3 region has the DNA TGTGCCAGCAGCGCCTCAGGAACACTCCGGGAGACCCAGTACTTC.

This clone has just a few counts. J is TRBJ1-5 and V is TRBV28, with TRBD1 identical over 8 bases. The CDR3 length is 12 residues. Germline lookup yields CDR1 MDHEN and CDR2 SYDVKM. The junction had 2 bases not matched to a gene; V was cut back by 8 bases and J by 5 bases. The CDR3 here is CASETGDQPQHF. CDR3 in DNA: TGTGCCAGCGAGACAGGGGATCAGCCCCAGCATTTT.

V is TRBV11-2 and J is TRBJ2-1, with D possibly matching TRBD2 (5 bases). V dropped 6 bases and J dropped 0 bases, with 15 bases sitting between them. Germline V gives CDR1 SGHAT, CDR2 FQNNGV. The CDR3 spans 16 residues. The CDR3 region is CASSPRGSSSYNEQFF. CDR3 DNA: TGTGCCAGCAGTCCCCGGGGTAGTTCCTCCTACAATGAGCAGTTCTTC.

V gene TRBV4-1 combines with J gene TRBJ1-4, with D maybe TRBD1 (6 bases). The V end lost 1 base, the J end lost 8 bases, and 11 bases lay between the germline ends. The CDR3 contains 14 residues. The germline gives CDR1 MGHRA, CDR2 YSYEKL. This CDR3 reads CASSQGGLDEKLFF. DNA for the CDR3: TGCGCCAGCAGCCAAGGGGGGCTGGACGAAAAACTGTTTTTT.

The CDR3 loop is CASSLGRGRSYEQYF. Here the CDR3 DNA reads TGTGCCAGCAGCTTGGGCAGGGGGCGCTCCTACGAGCAGTACTTC. The V call is TRBV5-4, the J call TRBJ2-7; 8 bases align to TRBD1. CDR3 length equals 15 residues. The J segment lost 0 bases and the V segment lost 0 bases, leaving 2 bases of the junction unmatched. The germline V gene encodes CDR1 SGHNT and CDR2 YYREEE (reference sequence).

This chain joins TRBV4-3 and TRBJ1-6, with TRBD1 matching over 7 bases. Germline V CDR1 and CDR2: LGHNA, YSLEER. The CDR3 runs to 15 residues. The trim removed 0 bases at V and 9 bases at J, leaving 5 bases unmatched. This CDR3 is CASSQEARGSSPLHF. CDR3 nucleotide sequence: TGCGCCAGCAGCCAAGAGGCCAGGGGGAGTTCACCCCTCCACTTT.

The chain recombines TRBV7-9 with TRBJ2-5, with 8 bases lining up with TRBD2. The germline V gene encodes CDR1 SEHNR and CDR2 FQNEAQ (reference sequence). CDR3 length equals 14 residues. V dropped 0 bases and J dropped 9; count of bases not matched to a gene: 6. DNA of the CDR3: TGTGCCAGCAGCTTAGCGCAGGCTAGCGGGCCCCAGTACTTC. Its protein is CASSLAQASGPQYF. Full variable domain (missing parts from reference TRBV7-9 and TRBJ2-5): DTGVSQNPRHKITKRGQNVTFRCDPISEHNRLYWYRQTLGQGPEFLTYFQNEAQLEKSRLLSDRFSAERPKGSFSTLEIQRTEQGDSAMYLCASSLAQASGPQYFGPGTRLLVL.

The CDR3 is CASGPSGRDTEAFF. For the CDR3, the DNA is TGCGCCAGCGGCCCCTCAGGGAGGGACACTGAAGCTTTCTTT. The genes are TRBV5-1 and TRBJ1-1; TRBD1 might be the D (5 bases). CDR3 length: 14 amino acids. Trimming shortened V by 7 bases and J by 3 bases, and 16 bases separated the two germline ends. The V gene's germline CDR1 is SGHRS and CDR2 YFSETQ.

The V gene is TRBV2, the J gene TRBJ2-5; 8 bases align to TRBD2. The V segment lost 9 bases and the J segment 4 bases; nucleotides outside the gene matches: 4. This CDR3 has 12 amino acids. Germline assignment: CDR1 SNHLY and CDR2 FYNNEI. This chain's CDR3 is CASSGERETQYF. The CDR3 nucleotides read TGTGCCAGTAGCGGGGAGCGAGAGACCCAGTACTTC.

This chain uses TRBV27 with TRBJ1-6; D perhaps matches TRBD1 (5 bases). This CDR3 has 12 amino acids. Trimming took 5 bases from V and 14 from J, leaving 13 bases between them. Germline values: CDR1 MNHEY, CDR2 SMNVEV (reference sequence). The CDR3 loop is CASSGGTFTLHF. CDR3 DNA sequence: TGTGCCAGCAGTGGGGGGACCTTCACCCTCCACTTT.

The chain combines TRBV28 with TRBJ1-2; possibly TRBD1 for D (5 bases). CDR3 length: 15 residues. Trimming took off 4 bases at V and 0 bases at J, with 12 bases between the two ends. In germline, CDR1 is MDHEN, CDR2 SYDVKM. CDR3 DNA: TGTGCCAGCAGTTCCCCAGGGTATACTAACTATGGCTACACCTTC. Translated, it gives CASSSPGYTNYGYTF.

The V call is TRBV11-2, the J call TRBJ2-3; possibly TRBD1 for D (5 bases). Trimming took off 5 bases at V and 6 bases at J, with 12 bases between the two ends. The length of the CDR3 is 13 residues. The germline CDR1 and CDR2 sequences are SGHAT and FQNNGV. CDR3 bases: TGTGCCAGCAGCAGCCGACAGACCGATACGCAGTATTTT. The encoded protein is CASSSRQTDTQYF.

This CDR3 is CASSVEGGAVDEQYF. Written as DNA, the CDR3 is TGTGCCAGCAGCGTAGAAGGGGGCGCGGTCGACGAGCAGTACTTC. The chain joins TRBV9 to TRBJ2-7; 7 bases are a match to TRBD1. The trim removed 0 bases at V and 5 bases at J, leaving 8 bases unmatched. The CDR3 extends over 15 amino acids. The germline V gene encodes CDR1 SGDLS and CDR2 YYNGEE. Based on the CDR3 plus reference TRBV9 and TRBJ2-7, the full variable domain is DSGVTQTPKHLITATGQRVTLRCSPRSGDLSVYWYQQSLDQGLQFLIQYYNGEERAKGNILERFSAQQFPDLHSELNLSSLELGDSALYFCASSVEGGAVDEQYFGPGTRLTVT.

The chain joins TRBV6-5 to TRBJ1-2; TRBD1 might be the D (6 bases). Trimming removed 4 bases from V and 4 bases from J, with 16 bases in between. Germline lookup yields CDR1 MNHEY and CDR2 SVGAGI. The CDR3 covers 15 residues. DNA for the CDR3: TGTGCCAGCAGTTTAACCGGCACAGGGACCTATGGCTACACCTTC. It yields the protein CASSLTGTGTYGYTF.

CDR3 nucleotide sequence: TGTGCCAGCAGCAAAACAGGGGGGCTTTCTAGCAATCAGCCCCAGCATTTT. Translated, it gives CASSKTGGLSSNQPQHF. V gene TRBV21-1 combines with J gene TRBJ1-5; whether TRBD1, the table's D call, matches the DNA was not checked. TRBV21-1 is a pseudogene locus. This CDR3 is built from 17 residues.

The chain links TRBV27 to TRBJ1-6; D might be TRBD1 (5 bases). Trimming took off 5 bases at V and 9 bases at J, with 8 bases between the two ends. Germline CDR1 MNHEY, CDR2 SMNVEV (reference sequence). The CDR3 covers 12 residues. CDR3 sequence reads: CASSPQGSPLHF. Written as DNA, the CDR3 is TGTGCCAGCAGTCCCCAGGGTTCACCCCTCCACTTT.